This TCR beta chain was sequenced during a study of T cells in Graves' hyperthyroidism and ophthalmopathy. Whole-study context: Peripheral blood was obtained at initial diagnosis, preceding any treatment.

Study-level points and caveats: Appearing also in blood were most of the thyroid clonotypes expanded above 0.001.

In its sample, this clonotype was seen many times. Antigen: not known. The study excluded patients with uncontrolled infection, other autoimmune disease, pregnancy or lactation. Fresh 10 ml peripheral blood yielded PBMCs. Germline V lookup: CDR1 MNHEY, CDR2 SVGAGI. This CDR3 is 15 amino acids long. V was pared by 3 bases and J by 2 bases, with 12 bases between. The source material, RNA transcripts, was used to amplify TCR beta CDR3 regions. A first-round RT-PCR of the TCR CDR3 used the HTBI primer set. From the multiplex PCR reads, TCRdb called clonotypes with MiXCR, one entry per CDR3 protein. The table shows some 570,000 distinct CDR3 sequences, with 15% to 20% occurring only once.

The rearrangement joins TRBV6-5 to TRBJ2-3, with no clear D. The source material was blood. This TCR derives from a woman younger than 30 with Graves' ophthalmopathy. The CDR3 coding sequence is TGTGCCAGCAGTTATAGCCCTCGGGTCACAGATACGCAGTATTTT. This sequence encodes CASSYSPRVTDTQYF.